Listed here is a single T cell receptor beta chain. Profiling relied on immunoSEQ multiplex PCR, and the TCRdb table lists in-frame clones only, not all of them. The data contain 90,000 to 150,000 clones, over 65% of them seen just once; the ten biggest clones take up around 4.2%. Germline lookup yields CDR1 SGHRS and CDR2 YFSETQ. V was cut by 4 bases and J by 7 bases, with 11 bases left in between. This CDR3 has 13 residues. This specimen comes from a study of blood T cell repertoires in COVID-19. Study-wide context: Researchers got acute and convalescent COVID-19 samples from the United States, Italy and Spain.

The sample consisted of peripheral blood. This chain joins TRBV5-1 and TRBJ2-2; D possibly corresponds to TRBD1 (6 bases). The sequence came from a man aged 60 to 75 with acute or convalescent COVID-19. This chain's CDR3 is CASSREGDGELFF. The CDR3 coding sequence is TGCGCCAGCAGCCGAGAGGGGGACGGGGAGCTGTTTTTT.